Below, 31 T cell receptor beta chains from the same sample are listed, as sequenced in a study of T-cell reconstitution after alpha-beta-depleted transplantation in children. Unique molecular identifiers tagged the TCRbeta library. Using its own MiXCR run on the PCR reads, TCRdb lists one record per CDR3 protein. The repertoire includes about 170,000 distinct CDR3 sequences, 8.5% to 14% of them detected once, and around 13% sits in the top ten. Sequencing used PBMCs, obtained before TCRalphabeta/CD19-depleted stem cell transplant. The receptor source for this set is a boy under 10 years old with acute myeloid leukemia, due to receive a stem cell transplant.

In its sample, this clonotype was seen a few times. CDR3 protein: CASSAQQTNYGYTF. The CDR3 DNA follows: TGTGCCAGCAGTGCCCAACAGACAAACTATGGCTACACCTTC. The chain combines TRBV6-1 with TRBJ1-2; no clear D gene. Trimming shortened V by 4 bases and J by 2 bases, and 11 bases separated the two germline ends. The CDR3 length is 14 residues. The germline V gene encodes CDR1 MNHNS and CDR2 SASEGT.

The CDR3 protein is CASNPSGGTDTQYF. The CDR3 DNA reads TGTGCCAGCAATCCTAGCGGGGGCACAGATACGCAGTATTTT. The chain links TRBV12-3 or TRBV12-4 to TRBJ2-3, with TRBD2 matching 9 bases. V gave up 7 bases and J gave up 1 base; unmatched junction bases: 3. This CDR3 has 14 residues.

This clonotype has a count of ten or more. This chain uses TRBV19 with TRBJ2-3; no firm D call. CDR1 and CDR2 from the germline V gene are LNHDA and SQIVND (reference sequence). CDR3 length equals 14 residues. The V end lost 7 bases, the J end lost 0 bases, and 11 bases lay between the germline ends. CDR3 region: CASTKNPSTDTQYF. The CDR3 DNA reads as TGTGCCAGTACTAAGAATCCCAGCACAGATACGCAGTATTTT.

This clonotype was seen repeatedly, ten times or more. This chain links TRBV5-1 with TRBJ2-2; 8 bases line up with TRBD1. The V gene's germline CDR1 is SGHRS and CDR2 YFSETQ. This CDR3 contains 17 residues. The trim removed 4 bases at V and 6 bases at J, leaving 14 bases unmatched. The CDR3 DNA reads TGCGCCAGCAGCGGTGGACAGGGAGTAAGTGCGGCCGGGGAGCTGTTTTTT. Encoded protein: CASSGGQGVSAAGELFF.

On this clonotype itself: A read error is possible here, since a much larger clone lies one base away. This chain links TRBV20-1 with TRBJ2-7; 9 bases line up with TRBD1. The CDR3 is 13 amino acids. Germline V lookup: CDR1 DFQATT, CDR2 SNEGSKA (reference sequence). Here the CDR3 DNA reads TGCTGTGCGCCCGGGACAGGGTTCTACGAGCAGTACTTC. Translation: CCAPGTGFYEQYF.

Remarks on this clonotype: This may be a read error: a much more frequent sequence differs by one nucleotide. The chain employs TRBV5-1 and TRBJ2-3; 9 bases are shared with TRBD1. This CDR3 contains 16 residues. Looked up from germline, CDR1 is SGHRS and CDR2 is YFSETQ. V was pared by 3 bases and J by 5 bases, with 10 bases of the junction left unmatched. CDR3 loop: CASSSDRGGGIDTQYF. The CDR3 DNA is TGCGCCAGCAGCTCGGACAGGGGCGGAGGTATAGATACGCAGTATTTT.

At least ten counts were recorded for this clonotype. The chain recombines TRBV9 with TRBJ2-2; 9 bases are a match to TRBD1. CDR1 is SGDLS and CDR2 is YYNGEE in the germline V gene. The CDR3 spans 16 residues. Germline trimming cut 1 base from V and 3 bases from J; bases unmatched to any gene: 4. CDR3 sequence: CASSVSWTGDTGELFF. The CDR3 region has the DNA TGTGCCAGCAGCGTATCTTGGACAGGGGACACCGGGGAGCTGTTTTTT.

This clonotype was picked up many times. The rearrangement links TRBV5-6 to TRBJ1-2; no definite D call. CDR1 and CDR2 (germline): SGHDT, YYEEEE. Trimming removed 1 base from V and 4 bases from J, with 14 bases in between. The CDR3 consists of 15 residues. As DNA, the CDR3 is TGTGCCAGCAGCTTGATGGGCGAAACGGGCTATGGCTACACCTTC. Its translation is CASSLMGETGYGYTF.

In its sample, this clonotype was seen a few times. The rearrangement links TRBV4-1 to TRBJ2-1; 7 bases fit TRBD1. Germline CDR1 reads MGHRA; CDR2 reads YSYEKL. V lost 1 base and J lost 6; bases outside the gene matches: 12. The CDR3 covers 17 residues. DNA of the CDR3: TGCGCCAGCAGCCAAGGGACTCAGAGGGGGCCTGGCAATGAGCAGTTCTTC. This gives the protein CASSQGTQRGPGNEQFF.

This clonotype was counted ten times or more. The chain joins TRBV30 to TRBJ2-3, with TRBD2 as a possible D gene (6 bases). CDR3 length: 14 amino acids. Germline CDR1 and CDR2: GTSNPN and SVGIG (reference sequence). V dropped 3 bases and J dropped 6 bases, with 16 bases sitting between them. In DNA, the CDR3 is TGTGCCTGGAGCGTCTCGGCGGGGTTTGATACGCAGTATTTT. It yields the protein CAWSVSAGFDTQYF.

At least ten counts were recorded for this clonotype. The V gene is TRBV12-3 or TRBV12-4, the J gene TRBJ2-1; 9 bases match TRBD2. The V segment lost 7 bases and the J segment 10 bases; nucleotides outside the gene matches: 14. The CDR3 totals 15 residues. CDR3 in amino acids: CASKPLAGWVDEQFF. DNA of the CDR3: TGTGCCAGCAAACCTCTAGCGGGATGGGTAGACGAGCAGTTCTTC.

In regard to this clonotype: Just one base apart from a much larger clone, this may be a read error. This chain links TRBV7-3 with TRBJ1-1, with 12 nucleotides matching TRBD1. CDR1 is SGHTA, CDR2 FQGTGA, per germline. CDR3 size: 13 residues. The CDR3 here is CASGGTGGTEALF. CDR3 nucleotides: TGTGCCAGCGGGGGGACAGGGGGCACTGAAGCTTTGTTT. Full variable domain (remainder filled in from reference TRBV7-3 and TRBJ1-1): GAGVSQTPSNKVTEKGKYVELRCDPISGHTALYWYRQSLGQGPEFLIYFQGTGAADDSGLPNDRFFAVRPEGSVSTLKIQRTERGDSAVYLCASGGTGGTEALFGQGTRLTVV.

The V and J genes are TRBV12-3 or TRBV12-4 and TRBJ1-1, with 8 bases aligning to TRBD1. The CDR3 totals 16 residues. The trim removed 3 bases at V and 5 bases at J, leaving 11 bases unmatched. CDR3 amino acids: CASSFGPQGAGTEAFF. The CDR3 coding sequence is TGTGCCAGCAGTTTTGGTCCCCAGGGGGCTGGGACTGAAGCTTTCTTT.

This clonotype was observed a few times. This chain links TRBV20-1 with TRBJ2-1; the D call may be TRBD1 or TRBD2 (5 bases each). This CDR3 contains 15 residues. V was cut by 6 bases and J by 4 bases, with 19 bases left in between. Germline loops: CDR1 DFQATT, CDR2 SNEGSKA (reference sequence). The CDR3: CSAHAPGTEYNEQFF. In DNA, the CDR3 is TGCAGTGCCCACGCCCCCGGGACGGAGTACAATGAGCAGTTCTTC.

This clonotype has a count of ten or more. At one of its ends the junction is not consistent with the germline gene, which may arise from a read error. The chain has TRBV7-7 and TRBJ2-2; D gene uncertain. Germline-derived CDR1 and CDR2 are SSHAT and FNYEAQ (reference sequence). CDR3 length: 15 residues. The CDR3 coding sequence is TGTGCTAGCAGCTTAGGGTCACAGAACACCGGGGAGCTGTTTTTT. Translating gives CASSLGSQNTGELFF.

In this sample, this clonotype turned up many times. The V and J genes are TRBV27 and TRBJ1-1; 7 bases agree with TRBD1. V was pared by 3 bases and J by 0 bases, with 7 bases of the junction left unmatched. Looked up from germline, CDR1 is MNHEY and CDR2 is SMNVEV (reference sequence). CDR3 length: 16 residues. The CDR3 nucleotides are TGTGCCAGCAGTTTGGGGACGACAGGGTTGAACACTGAAGCTTTCTTT. Residues: CASSLGTTGLNTEAFF.

At least ten counts were recorded for this clonotype. The genes are TRBV19 and TRBJ1-2, with a weak D call TRBD1 (6 bases). Germline V lookup: CDR1 LNHDA, CDR2 SQIVND (reference sequence). This CDR3 has 14 amino acids. The V end was cut by 7 bases, the J end by 6 bases, with 18 bases between. The CDR3 protein is CASKLYGAGDGYTF. The DNA for the CDR3 is TGTGCCAGTAAACTTTATGGGGCAGGGGATGGCTACACCTTC.

The sample holds a few counts of this clonotype. The gene calls are TRBV28 and TRBJ1-2; 8 positions agree with TRBD1. The ends lost 2 bases at V and 4 bases at J; junction bases unmatched: 6. Germline-derived CDR1 and CDR2 are MDHEN and SYDVKM. This CDR3 is built from 15 residues. CDR3 DNA sequence: TGTGCCAGCAGTTTACCCTCTGGGACAGGCTATGGCTACACCTTC. This translates into CASSLPSGTGYGYTF.

This clonotype has a count of ten or more. The junction differs from germline at one of its ends, possibly a read error. The V call is TRBV5-4, the J call TRBJ2-3, with 14 bases aligning to TRBD2. This CDR3 has 21 residues. From germline, CDR1 is SGHNT and CDR2 YYREEE (reference sequence). The CDR3 loop is CSSSLTPGLAGALETTNTQYF. The CDR3 DNA reads as TGTTCCAGCAGCTTGACTCCGGGACTAGCGGGGGCCCTAGAAACCACAAATACGCAGTATTTT.

This clonotype has ten or more counts. CDR3: CSAREQANTEAFF. CDR3 sequence (DNA): TGCAGTGCTAGGGAACAGGCTAACACTGAAGCTTTCTTT. The chain links TRBV20-1 to TRBJ1-1, with D possibly TRBD1 on 5 matching bases. The V gene's germline CDR1 is DFQATT and CDR2 SNEGSKA (reference sequence). V gave up 3 bases and J gave up 2 bases, with 10 bases separating them. The CDR3 length is 13 residues.

This clonotype was seen only once. V usage is TRBV28 and J usage is TRBJ2-3; 7 bases line up with TRBD2. Germline V lookup: CDR1 MDHEN, CDR2 SYDVKM. V shed 2 bases and J 2 bases; nucleotides not matched to a gene: 16. The CDR3 totals 19 residues. CDR3 amino acids: CASSLPTQRAGVSTDTQYF. The DNA for the CDR3 is TGTGCCAGCAGTTTACCTACCCAAAGGGCGGGAGTGTCCACAGATACGCAGTATTTT.

This clonotype was observed many times. The chain employs TRBV4-1 and TRBJ1-1; D ambiguous. V was cut by 3 bases and J by 12 bases, with 23 bases left in between. This CDR3 spans 15 amino acids. The germline V gene has CDR1 MGHRA and CDR2 YSYEKL. CDR3 DNA: TGCGCCAGCAGCCACCAGCCCCTTCTGGATGTGGAAACTTTCTTT. The encoded protein is CASSHQPLLDVETFF.

This clonotype was seen at least ten times. The chain has TRBV10-3 and TRBJ2-7, with 9 bases identical to TRBD2. From germline, CDR1 is ENHRY and CDR2 SYGVKD. V shed 4 bases, J shed 1 base, and the junction held 8 bases outside the gene matches. This CDR3 has 16 amino acids. The CDR3 is CAISAKAGGQSYEQYV. As DNA, the CDR3 is TGTGCCATCAGTGCTAAGGCGGGGGGGCAGTCCTACGAGCAGTACGTC.

At least ten counts were recorded for this clonotype. The chain links TRBV12-3 or TRBV12-4 to TRBJ2-5; no clear D. Trimming took off 4 bases at V and 4 bases at J, with 16 bases between the two ends. CDR3 length: 15 amino acids. This CDR3 reads CASSSAPPGLETQYF. CDR3 coding DNA: TGTGCCAGCAGTTCTGCTCCCCCCGGCTTAGAGACCCAGTACTTC.

This clonotype has at least ten counts. The genes are TRBV15 and TRBJ2-1; D unresolved. The germline V and J ends were trimmed by 0 bases and 12 bases, with 6 bases remaining between them. Germline V gives CDR1 LNHNV, CDR2 YYDKDF (reference sequence). This CDR3 comprises 11 residues. CDR3 nucleotide sequence: TGTGCCACCAGCAGAGATCGAGGGCAGTTCTTC. As protein: CATSRDRGQFF.

This clonotype was recorded at least ten times. The rearrangement uses TRBV20-1 and TRBJ2-7, with D possibly TRBD2 on 5 matching bases. Germline values: CDR1 DFQATT, CDR2 SNEGSKA (reference sequence). Trimming removed 3 bases at V and 3 bases at J, with 15 bases between. The CDR3 length is 14 residues. The CDR3 bases are TGCAGTGCTAGGTCTATGGGAAGCGGCTACGAGCAGTACTTC. It translates to CSARSMGSGYEQYF.

This clonotype was counted ten times or more. The CDR3 DNA sequence: TGTGCCAGCAGTTTATTCTATGCGGCAGCGGAACTTCCGAGCTTGAGCACAGATACGCAGTATTTT. It is translated as CASSLFYAAAELPSLSTDTQYF. The V call is TRBV28, the J call TRBJ2-3, with D perhaps TRBD2 (5 bases). Per the germline V gene, CDR1 is MDHEN and CDR2 is SYDVKM. V was clipped by 1 base and J by 0 bases, with 29 bases between them. The CDR3 contains 22 residues.

This clonotype has ten or more counts. The V gene is TRBV15, the J gene TRBJ2-1; D gene uncertain. CDR1 and CDR2 from the germline V gene are LNHNV and YYDKDF (reference sequence). Trimming removed 0 bases from V and 10 bases from J, with 16 bases in between. CDR3 length: 15 amino acids. The CDR3 region is CATSRDPIFGREQFF. CDR3 in DNA: TGTGCCACCAGCAGAGACCCAATTTTTGGGCGCGAGCAGTTCTTC.

This clonotype was observed at least ten times. This chain uses TRBV4-2 with TRBJ2-3; D possibly corresponds to TRBD1 (6 bases). Trimming stripped 0 bases from V and 4 bases from J, with 20 bases between. The germline gives CDR1 LGHNA, CDR2 YNFKEQ. The CDR3 is made up of 18 amino acids. CDR3 in DNA: TGTGCCAGCAGCCAAGATCCCTCAACAGGGTTCAGGTCAGATACGCAGTATTTT. It specifies CASSQDPSTGFRSDTQYF.

With regard to this clonotype: A read error may be the cause here, since a much bigger clone is one base away. The gene calls are TRBV6-1 and TRBJ2-3, with D perhaps matching TRBD2 (6 bases). V was cut by 6 bases and J by 2 bases, with 15 bases left in between. Germline V gene lookup returns CDR1 MNHNS and CDR2 SASEGT. There are 15 residues in the CDR3. This CDR3 reads CASSARLETTDTQYF. The DNA for the CDR3 is TGTGCCAGCAGCGCGAGACTAGAGACCACAGATACGCAGTATTTT.

This clonotype was detected only a few times. This chain connects TRBV4-2 to TRBJ1-3, with 7 bases lining up with TRBD1. The CDR3 length is 15 residues. CDR1 and CDR2 from the germline V gene are LGHNA and YNFKEQ. With 2 bases clipped from V and 3 bases from J, the junction kept 4 bases outside the gene matches. CDR3 DNA sequence: TGTGCCAGCAGCCAAAGCCGGGACAGTGGAAACACCATATATTTT. This encodes CASSQSRDSGNTIYF.